The clone carrying this T cell receptor beta chain was detected only a few times. What it binds is unknown. This sample is part of a study of T cells after yellow fever vaccination. Overall study: Any fraction with a low cell number was prepared using SMART-Seq v4 Ultra Low Input.

TCRdb reprocessed the 5' RACE reads via MiXCR and lists one record per CDR3 protein. This sample has approximately 510,000 distinct CDR3 sequences, with 20% to 25% found just once. V was shortened by 0 bases and J by 6 bases, with 10 bases between the two germline ends. The CDR3 runs 14 residues. Germline-derived CDR1 and CDR2 are LNHNV and YYDKDF (reference sequence). Study results and caveats: Abundant bulk-derived clonotypes could contaminate FACS-sorted repertoires. Booster sampling recovered most clones from primary vaccination (96% CD4, 88% CD8).

Material: PBMCs, obtained roughly 23 days after the first yellow fever vaccination. The chain joins TRBV15 to TRBJ2-3; D gene ambiguous. The receptor was isolated from a man aged 18 to 29 who received the YFV17D yellow fever vaccine. This chain's CDR3 is CATSRDRARDTQYF. CDR3 bases: TGTGCCACCAGCAGAGATCGGGCGCGGGATACGCAGTATTTT.